Following are 9 T cell receptor beta chains from one sample sequenced in a study of response to subunit inactivated influenza vaccine. TCRdb reanalysed the RT-PCR reads using MiXCR and keeps one entry per CDR3 protein. Among 800,000 or so distinct CDR3 sequences listed, less than 25% were seen once. Specimen: PBMCs from blood, collected 4 to 6 days after vaccination. The receptors derive from a man aged 50 to 60 who received an inactivated influenza vaccine.

This clonotype has a handful of counts. The rearrangement links TRBV28 to TRBJ2-7; 8 nucleotides line up with TRBD1. V lost 10 bases and J lost 5; bases outside the gene matches: 10. This CDR3 has 13 amino acids. CDR1 MDHEN and CDR2 SYDVKM come from the germline V gene. CDR3 DNA: TGTGCCACCAAAGACAGGGGCAGGCACGAGCAGTACTTC. Its translation is CATKDRGRHEQYF.

In this sample, this clonotype turned up many times. The V and J genes are TRBV12-3 or TRBV12-4 and TRBJ2-7, with D unclear. V lost 6 bases to trimming and J lost 0 bases, with 9 bases between them. This CDR3 spans 13 amino acids. Here the CDR3 DNA reads TGTGCCAGCAGGCAGGCTAGCTCCTACGAGCAGTACTTC. As protein: CASRQASSYEQYF.

The V and J genes are TRBV10-3 and TRBJ2-7, with 9 bases fitting TRBD2. This CDR3 spans 13 amino acids. CDR1 and CDR2 (germline): ENHRY, SYGVKD. The ends lost 8 bases at V and 3 bases at J; junction bases unmatched: 5. The chain's CDR3 is CAIRLAERYEQYF. CDR3 nucleotides: TGTGCCATCCGACTAGCGGAGCGCTACGAGCAGTACTTC.

The chain joins TRBV28 to TRBJ2-3; D is perhaps TRBD2 (6 bases). CDR1 is MDHEN and CDR2 is SYDVKM in the germline V gene. V dropped 3 bases and J dropped 0 bases, with 28 bases sitting between them. This CDR3 contains 21 residues. The CDR3 sequence is CASSFYLTSTAFRKSTDTQYF. Here the CDR3 DNA reads TGTGCCAGCAGTTTCTACCTAACTAGCACGGCTTTTCGGAAGAGCACAGATACGCAGTATTTT. The full variable domain, rest sourced from reference TRBV28 and TRBJ2-3, is DVKVTQSSRYLVKRTGEKVFLECVQDMDHENMFWYRQDPGLGLRLIYFSYDVKMKEKGDIPEGYSVSREKKERFSLILESASTNQTSMYLCASSFYLTSTAFRKSTDTQYFGPGTRLTVL.

CDR3 region: CASSFGVGYTF. DNA for the CDR3: TGTGCCAGCAGTTTCGGGGTGGGCTACACCTTC. This chain links TRBV12-3 or TRBV12-4 with TRBJ1-2; D is ambiguous. This CDR3 is 11 amino acids long. V was clipped by 3 bases and J by 8 bases, with 7 bases between them.

V usage is TRBV4-2 and J usage is TRBJ2-3; D ambiguous. CDR3 length: 15 amino acids. Germline CDR1 reads LGHNA; CDR2 reads YNFKEQ. With 5 bases removed from V and 0 bases from J, the gap between germline ends came to 12 bases. CDR3 loop: CASSVRVGSTDTQYF. The CDR3 region has the DNA TGTGCCAGCAGCGTTCGGGTCGGTAGCACAGATACGCAGTATTTT.

The sample holds a few counts of this clonotype. The chain has TRBV5-6 and TRBJ2-4; D might be TRBD1 (5 bases). V shed 1 base and J shed 4 bases, with 9 bases lying between them. CDR3 length: 14 amino acids. From germline, CDR1 is SGHDT and CDR2 YYEEEE. This CDR3 reads CASSLMGQKNIQYF. The CDR3, as DNA: TGTGCCAGCAGCTTGATGGGGCAGAAAAACATTCAGTACTTC.

This clonotype was picked up many times. This chain connects TRBV11-2 to TRBJ2-7, with TRBD1 matching over 9 bases. The CDR3 runs 14 residues. Trimming cost V 0 bases and J 7 bases; bases outside gene matches: 4. In germline, CDR1 is SGHAT, CDR2 FQNNGV. The CDR3, as DNA: TGTGCCAGCAGCTTAGAAGGGACAGGGAGGGAGCAGTACTTC. This sequence encodes CASSLEGTGREQYF.

This clonotype was detected many times. J is TRBJ1-3 and V is TRBV15; a possible D gene is TRBD1 (5 bases). Per germline, CDR1 LNHNV and CDR2 YYDKDF (reference sequence). V lost 0 bases to trimming and J lost 0 bases, with 9 bases between them. This CDR3 region has 16 residues. Here the CDR3 DNA reads TGTGCCACCAGCAGAGAGGGACTGGACTCTGGAAACACCATATATTTT. Translated, it gives CATSREGLDSGNTIYF.